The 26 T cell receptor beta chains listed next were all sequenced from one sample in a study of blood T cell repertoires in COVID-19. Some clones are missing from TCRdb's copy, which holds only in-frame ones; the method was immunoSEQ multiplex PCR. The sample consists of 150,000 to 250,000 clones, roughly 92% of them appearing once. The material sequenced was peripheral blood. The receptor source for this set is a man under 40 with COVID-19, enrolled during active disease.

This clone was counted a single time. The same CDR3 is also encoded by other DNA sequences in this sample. CDR3 residues: CASSLSGQGAYEQYF. The CDR3 nucleotides read TGTGCCAGCAGTTTATCGGGACAGGGGGCTTACGAGCAGTACTTC. The chain carries TRBV27 and TRBJ2-7, with 12 positions matching TRBD1. This CDR3 has 15 residues. From germline, CDR1 is MNHEY and CDR2 SMNVEV (reference sequence). V dropped 0 bases and J dropped 4; count of bases not matched to a gene: 1.

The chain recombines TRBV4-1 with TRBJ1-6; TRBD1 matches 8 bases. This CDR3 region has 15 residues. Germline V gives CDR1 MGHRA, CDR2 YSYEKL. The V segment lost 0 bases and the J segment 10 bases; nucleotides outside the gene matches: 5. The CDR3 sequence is CASSQDRTGLSPLHF. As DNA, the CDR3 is TGCGCCAGCAGCCAAGACAGGACAGGGTTATCACCCCTCCACTTT.

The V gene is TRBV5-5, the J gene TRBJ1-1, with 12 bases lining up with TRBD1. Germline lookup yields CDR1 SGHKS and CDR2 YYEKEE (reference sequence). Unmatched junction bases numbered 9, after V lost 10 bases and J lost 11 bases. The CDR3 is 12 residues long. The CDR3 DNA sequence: TGTGCCTTCGGGGACAGGGGGCTAGGGGCTTTCTTT. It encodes CAFGDRGLGAFF.

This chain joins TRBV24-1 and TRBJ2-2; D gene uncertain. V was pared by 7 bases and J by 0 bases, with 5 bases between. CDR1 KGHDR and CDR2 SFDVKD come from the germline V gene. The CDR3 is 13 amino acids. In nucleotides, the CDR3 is TGTGCCACCAGAGACACGAACACCGGGGAGCTGTTTTTT. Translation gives CATRDTNTGELFF.

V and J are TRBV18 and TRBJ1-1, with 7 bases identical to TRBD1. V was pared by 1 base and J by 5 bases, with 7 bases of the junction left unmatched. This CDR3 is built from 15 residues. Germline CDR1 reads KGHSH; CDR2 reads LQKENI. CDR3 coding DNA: TGTGCCAGCTCACCACTCCAGACAGGGAGAACTGAAGCTTTCTTT. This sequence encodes CASSPLQTGRTEAFF.

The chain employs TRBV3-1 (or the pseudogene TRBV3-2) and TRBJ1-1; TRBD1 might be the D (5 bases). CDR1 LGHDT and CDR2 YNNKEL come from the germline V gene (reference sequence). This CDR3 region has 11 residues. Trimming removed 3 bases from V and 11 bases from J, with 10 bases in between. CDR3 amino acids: CASSQVGDAFF. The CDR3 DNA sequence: TGTGCCAGCAGCCAGGTAGGGGATGCTTTCTTT.

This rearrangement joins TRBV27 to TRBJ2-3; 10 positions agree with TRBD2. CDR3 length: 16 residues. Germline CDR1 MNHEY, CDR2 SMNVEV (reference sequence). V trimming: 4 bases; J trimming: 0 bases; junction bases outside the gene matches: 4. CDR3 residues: CASSYLAGDSTDTQYF. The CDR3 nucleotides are TGTGCCAGCAGTTACCTAGCGGGGGATAGCACAGATACGCAGTATTTT.

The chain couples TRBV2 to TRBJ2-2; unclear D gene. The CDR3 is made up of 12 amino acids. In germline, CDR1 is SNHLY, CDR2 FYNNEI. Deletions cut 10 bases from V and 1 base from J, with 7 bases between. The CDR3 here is CAILLNTGELFF. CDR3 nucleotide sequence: TGTGCCATCCTATTGAACACCGGGGAGCTGTTTTTT.

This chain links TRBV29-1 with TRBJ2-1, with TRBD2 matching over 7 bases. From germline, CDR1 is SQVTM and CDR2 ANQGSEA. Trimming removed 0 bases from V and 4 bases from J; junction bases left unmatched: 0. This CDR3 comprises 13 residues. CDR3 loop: CSVEDGGYNEQFF. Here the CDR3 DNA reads TGCAGCGTTGAAGACGGGGGGTACAATGAGCAGTTCTTC.

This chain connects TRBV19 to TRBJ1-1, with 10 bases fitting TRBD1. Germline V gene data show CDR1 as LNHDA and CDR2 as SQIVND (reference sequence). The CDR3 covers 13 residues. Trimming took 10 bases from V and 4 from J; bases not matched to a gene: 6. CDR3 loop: CATRQGASTEAFF. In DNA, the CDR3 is TGTGCCACTAGACAGGGGGCTTCCACTGAAGCTTTCTTT.

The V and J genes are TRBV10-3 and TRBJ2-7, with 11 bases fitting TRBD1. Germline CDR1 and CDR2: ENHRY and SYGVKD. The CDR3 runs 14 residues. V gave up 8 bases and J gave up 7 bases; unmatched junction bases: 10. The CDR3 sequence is CAIRGQGVLGEQYF. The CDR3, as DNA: TGTGCCATCCGGGGACAGGGGGTACTGGGGGAGCAGTACTTC.

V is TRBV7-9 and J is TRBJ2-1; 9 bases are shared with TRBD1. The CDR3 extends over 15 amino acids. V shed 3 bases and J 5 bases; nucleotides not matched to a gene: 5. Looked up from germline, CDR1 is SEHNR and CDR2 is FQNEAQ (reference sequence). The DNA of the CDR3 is TGTGCCAGCAGCTTCCCGGGACAGGGAAACAATGAGCAGTTCTTC. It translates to CASSFPGQGNNEQFF.

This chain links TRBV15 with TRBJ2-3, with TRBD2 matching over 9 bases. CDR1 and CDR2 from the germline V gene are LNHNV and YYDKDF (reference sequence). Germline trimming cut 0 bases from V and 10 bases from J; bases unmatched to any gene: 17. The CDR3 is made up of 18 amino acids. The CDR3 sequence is CATSRDGAGGPDGVPQYF. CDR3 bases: TGTGCCACCAGCAGAGATGGCGCGGGGGGGCCTGACGGGGTTCCGCAGTATTTT.

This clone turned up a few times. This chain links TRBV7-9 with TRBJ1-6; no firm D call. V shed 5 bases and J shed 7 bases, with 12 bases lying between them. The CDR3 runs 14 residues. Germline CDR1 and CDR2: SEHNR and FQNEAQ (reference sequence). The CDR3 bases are TGTGCCAGCAGCCCCGTCCTATCCAATTCACCCCTCCACTTT. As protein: CASSPVLSNSPLHF.

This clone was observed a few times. The CDR3 loop is CASSVATGTAMGEQYF. CDR3 bases: TGTGCCAGCAGCGTAGCGACCGGGACAGCGATGGGCGAGCAGTACTTC. The chain uses TRBV9 and TRBJ2-7; 7 bases map to TRBD1. Germline values: CDR1 SGDLS, CDR2 YYNGEE. J lost 6 bases, V lost 0 bases, and 12 bases had no gene match. This CDR3 region has 16 residues. Drawing the rest from reference TRBV9 and TRBJ2-7, the complete variable domain is DSGVTQTPKHLITATGQRVTLRCSPRSGDLSVYWYQQSLDQGLQFLIQYYNGEERAKGNILERFSAQQFPDLHSELNLSSLELGDSALYFCASSVATGTAMGEQYFGPGTRLTVT.

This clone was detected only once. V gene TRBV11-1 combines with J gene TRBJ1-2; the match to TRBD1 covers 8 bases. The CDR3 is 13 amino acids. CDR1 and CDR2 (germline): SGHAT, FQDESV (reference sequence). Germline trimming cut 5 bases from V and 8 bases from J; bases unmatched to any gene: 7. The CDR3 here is CASSPPGGVGYTF. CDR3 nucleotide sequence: TGTGCCAGCAGCCCCCCAGGGGGCGTCGGCTACACCTTC.

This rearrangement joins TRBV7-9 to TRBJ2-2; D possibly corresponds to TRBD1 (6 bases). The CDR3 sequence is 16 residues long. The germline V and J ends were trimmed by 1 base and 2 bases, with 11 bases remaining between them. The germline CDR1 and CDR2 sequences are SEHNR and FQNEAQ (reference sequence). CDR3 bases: TGTGCCAGCAGCTTAGGCCAGGGGTTAAACACCGGGGAGCTGTTTTTT. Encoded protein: CASSLGQGLNTGELFF.

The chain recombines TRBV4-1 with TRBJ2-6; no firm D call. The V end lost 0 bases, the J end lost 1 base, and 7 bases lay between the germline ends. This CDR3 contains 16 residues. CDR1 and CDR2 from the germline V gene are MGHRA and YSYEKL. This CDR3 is CASSQEILSGANVLTF. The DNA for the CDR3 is TGCGCCAGCAGCCAAGAAATATTATCTGGGGCCAACGTCCTGACTTTC.

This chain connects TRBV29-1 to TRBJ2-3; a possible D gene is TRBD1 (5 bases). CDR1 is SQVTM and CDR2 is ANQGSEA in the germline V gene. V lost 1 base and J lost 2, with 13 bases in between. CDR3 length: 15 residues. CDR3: CSVEAGLALTDTQYF. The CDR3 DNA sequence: TGCAGCGTTGAAGCAGGGCTGGCTCTCACAGATACGCAGTATTTT.

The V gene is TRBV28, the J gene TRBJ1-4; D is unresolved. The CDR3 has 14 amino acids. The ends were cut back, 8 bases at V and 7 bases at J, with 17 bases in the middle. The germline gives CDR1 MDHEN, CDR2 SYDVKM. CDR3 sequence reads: CASGIEGGGEKLFF. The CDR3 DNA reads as TGTGCCAGCGGGATTGAGGGTGGCGGTGAAAAACTGTTTTTT.

The CDR3 DNA sequence: TGTGCCATCAGTGAGCCCGCTTTAATGGCACTAAAAACTAACTATGGCTACACCTTC. Encoded protein: CAISEPALMALKTNYGYTF. This chain links TRBV10-3 with TRBJ1-2; D call uncertain. The CDR3 length is 19 residues. Trimming took 2 bases from V and 0 from J, leaving 22 bases between them. Germline lookup yields CDR1 ENHRY and CDR2 SYGVKD.

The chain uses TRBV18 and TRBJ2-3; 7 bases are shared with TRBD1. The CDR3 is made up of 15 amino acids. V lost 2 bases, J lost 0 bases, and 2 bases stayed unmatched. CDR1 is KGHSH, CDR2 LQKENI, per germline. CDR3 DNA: TGTGCCAGCTCACCAGACAGGGTGAGCACAGATACGCAGTATTTT. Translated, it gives CASSPDRVSTDTQYF.

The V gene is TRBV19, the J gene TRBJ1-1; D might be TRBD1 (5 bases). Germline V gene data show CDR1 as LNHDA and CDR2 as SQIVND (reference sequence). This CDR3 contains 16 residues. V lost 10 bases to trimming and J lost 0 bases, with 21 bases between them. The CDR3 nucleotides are TGTGCCACCCGCCCCCGGCCAGGGCGAATGAACACTGAAGCTTTCTTT. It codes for CATRPRPGRMNTEAFF.

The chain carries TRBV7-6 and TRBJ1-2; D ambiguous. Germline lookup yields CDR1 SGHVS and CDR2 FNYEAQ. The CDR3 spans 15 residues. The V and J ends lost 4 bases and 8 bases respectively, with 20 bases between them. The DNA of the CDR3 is TGTGCCAGCAGCTCTTTGGGGAGAACAGTCTACGGCTACACCTTC. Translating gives CASSSLGRTVYGYTF.

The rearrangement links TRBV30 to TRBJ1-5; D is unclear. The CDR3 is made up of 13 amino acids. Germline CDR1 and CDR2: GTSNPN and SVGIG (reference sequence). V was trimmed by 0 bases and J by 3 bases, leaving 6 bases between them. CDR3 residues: CAWSVYTNQPQHF. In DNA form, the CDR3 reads TGTGCCTGGAGTGTATACACCAATCAGCCCCAGCATTTT.

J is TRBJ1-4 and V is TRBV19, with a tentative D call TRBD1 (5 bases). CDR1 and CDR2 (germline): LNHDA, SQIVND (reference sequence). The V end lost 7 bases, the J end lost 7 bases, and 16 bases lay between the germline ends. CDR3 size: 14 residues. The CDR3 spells CASTTRDMGEKLFF. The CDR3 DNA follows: TGTGCCAGTACCACCAGGGATATGGGTGAAAAACTGTTTTTT.